This T cell receptor (beta chain) was retrieved from a study of CD8 T cells in ankylosing spondylitis. A single record per CDR3 protein comes from TCRdb applying MiXCR to the 5' RACE reads. Seen here are 40,000 or so distinct CDR3 sequences, 11% observed once, and the top ten hold roughly 1.3%. This clonotype showed up many times. The CDR3 contains 17 residues. Germline assignment: CDR1 ENHRY and CDR2 SYGVKD. The junction had 15 bases not matched to a gene; V was cut back by 5 bases and J by 3 bases. The V and J genes are TRBV10-3 and TRBJ2-7, with 8 bases matching TRBD1. The receptor's source is a male donor with ankylosing spondylitis or in good health (not recorded which). Material for sequencing was blood, either unsorted or a sorted T cell fraction (not recorded which). Written as DNA, the CDR3 is TGTGCCATCAGTACTCCCGATGGGGCAGGGGGCTACTACGAGCAGTACTTC. This sequence encodes CAISTPDGAGGYYEQYF.